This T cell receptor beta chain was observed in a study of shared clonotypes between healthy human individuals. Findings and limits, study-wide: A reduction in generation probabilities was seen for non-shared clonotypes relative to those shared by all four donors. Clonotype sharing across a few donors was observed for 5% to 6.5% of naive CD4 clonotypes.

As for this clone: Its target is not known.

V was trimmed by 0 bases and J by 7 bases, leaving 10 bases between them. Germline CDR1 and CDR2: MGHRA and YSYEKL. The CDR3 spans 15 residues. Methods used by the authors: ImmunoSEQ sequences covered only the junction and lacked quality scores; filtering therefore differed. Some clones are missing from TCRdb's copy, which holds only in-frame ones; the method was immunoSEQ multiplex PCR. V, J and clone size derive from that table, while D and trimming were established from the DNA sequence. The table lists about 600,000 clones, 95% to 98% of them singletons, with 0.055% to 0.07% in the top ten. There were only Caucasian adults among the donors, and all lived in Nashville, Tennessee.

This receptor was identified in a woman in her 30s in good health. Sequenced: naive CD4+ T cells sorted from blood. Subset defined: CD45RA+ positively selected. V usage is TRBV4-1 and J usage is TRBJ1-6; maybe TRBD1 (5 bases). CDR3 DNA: TGCGCCAGCAGCCAAGAAGCAGGGCCCAATTCACCCCTCCACTTT. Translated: CASSQEAGPNSPLHF.